This TCR beta chain was retrieved from a study of CD8+ T cells in alopecia areata. Study background: Treated individuals took tofacitinib by mouth, 5 to 10 mg twice daily. Using the percentage of affected scalp area, treated patients' severity was scored.

A few counts support this clone. The antigen is unknown. Investigators isolated RNA and reverse transcribed it into cDNA to act as the sequencing template. The assay was immunoSEQ multiplex PCR, and TCRdb's table has in-frame clones only and misses some. The sample carries around 70,000 clones, approximately 30% recorded once. Study-wide results and limits: Tofacitinib delivered significant drops in scalp clonality and in expanded CD8+ clones among the top 100.

The V gene end was trimmed by 0 bases and the J gene end by 1 base; junction bases not matched to a gene: 2. This CDR3 spans 15 amino acids. The germline V gene encodes CDR1 SGHTA and CDR2 FQGTGA. Described treatment: oral pan-JAK inhibitor, 5-10 mg twice daily. Collection of lesional scalp punch biopsies and peripheral blood was performed in alopecia areata patients. This receptor was obtained from a human donor with alopecia areata. The source was CD8+ T cells sorted from blood, collected at week 4, from a patient treated with tofacitinib. The chain has TRBV7-3 and TRBJ1-1, with TRBD1 matching over 7 bases. CDR3 loop: CASSLTAGGNTEAFF. The CDR3 region has the DNA TGTGCCAGCAGCTTAACGGCAGGGGGGAACACTGAAGCTTTCTTT.